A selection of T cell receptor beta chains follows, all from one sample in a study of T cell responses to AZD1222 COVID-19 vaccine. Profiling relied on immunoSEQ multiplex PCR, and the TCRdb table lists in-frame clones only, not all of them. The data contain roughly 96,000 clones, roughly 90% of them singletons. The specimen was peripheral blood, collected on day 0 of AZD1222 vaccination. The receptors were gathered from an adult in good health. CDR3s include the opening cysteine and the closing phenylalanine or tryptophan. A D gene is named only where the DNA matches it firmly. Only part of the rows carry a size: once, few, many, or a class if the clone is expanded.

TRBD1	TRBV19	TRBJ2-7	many	TGTGCCAGTAGTATAGGGACAGGGAACGAGCAGTACTTC	CASSIGTGNEQYF
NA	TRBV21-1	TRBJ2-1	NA	TGTGCCAGCAGCAAAGGACACTCCTACAATGAGCAGTTCTTC	CASSKGHSYNEQFF
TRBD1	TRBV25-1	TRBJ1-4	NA	TGTGCCAGCAGTGAATCATGGGGACAGGATCGCGAAAAACTGTTTTTT	CASSESWGQDREKLFF
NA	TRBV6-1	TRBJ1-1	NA	TGTGCCAGCTTGGGGGAGGGGAACACTGAAGCTTTCTTT	CASLGEGNTEAFF
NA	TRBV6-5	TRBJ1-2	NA	TGTGCCAGCAGTTATGGCAGAACCGGGCTCTATGGCTACACCTTC	CASSYGRTGLYGYTF
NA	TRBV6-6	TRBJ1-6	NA	TGTGCCAGCAGTTACTCGCGTTCACCCCTCCACTTT	CASSYSRSPLHF
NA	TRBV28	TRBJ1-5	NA	TGTGCCAGCAGTTCCTCCGGAGGGGCACTCCAGCCCCAGCATTTT	CASSSSGGALQPQHF
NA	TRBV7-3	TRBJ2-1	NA	TGTGCCAGCAGCTTAAGCCGGAGCTCCTACAATGAGCAGTTCTTC	CASSLSRSSYNEQFF
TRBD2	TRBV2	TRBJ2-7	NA	TGTGCCAGCAGTGATATTAGCGGGAGATGGGGGATAAGCTCCTACGAGCAGTACTTC	CASSDISGRWGISSYEQYF
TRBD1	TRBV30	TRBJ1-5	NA	TGTGCCTGGAGTGTGGAGGGGGCATTGCGTCAGCCCCAGCATTTT	CAWSVEGALRQPQHF
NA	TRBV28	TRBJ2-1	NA	TGTGCCAGCAGTTTATCAGGCAGGTACTACAATGAGCAGTTCTTC	CASSLSGRYYNEQFF
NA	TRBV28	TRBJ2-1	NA	TGTGCCAGCAGTCGTCTAGCGATCTCTGATGAGCAGTTCTTC	CASSRLAISDEQFF
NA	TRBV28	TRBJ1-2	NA	TGTGCCAGCAGTTTAGGGGATCATACCTTTTATGGCTACACCTTC	CASSLGDHTFYGYTF
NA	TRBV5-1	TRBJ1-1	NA	TGCGCCAGCAGCTTGAGGCAGGGGAGGACTGAAGCTTTCTTT	CASSLRQGRTEAFF
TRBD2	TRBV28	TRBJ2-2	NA	TGTGCCAGCAGTTCCAGGACTAGCGGGGTGAACACCGGGGAGCTGTTTTTT	CASSSRTSGVNTGELFF
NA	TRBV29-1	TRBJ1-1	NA	TGCAGCGCCCACGCCCCTTCGCTGACTGGCACTGAAGCTTTCTTT	CSAHAPSLTGTEAFF